The TCR beta chain under discussion was sequenced for a study of Graves' ophthalmopathy and Graves' hyperthyroidism. Researchers took RNA transcripts and amplified TCR beta CDR3 regions from them. Second-round multiplex PCR came after a first-round RT-PCR that employed HTBI primers. Each CDR3 protein gets one entry after TCRdb re-called the multiplex PCR reads with MiXCR. The sample contains roughly 500,000 distinct CDR3 sequences, approximately 15% of which appear only once. The table lists this clonotype with a few counts. V was shortened by 0 bases and J by 5 bases, with 11 bases between the two germline ends. The CDR3 is made up of 16 amino acids. CDR1 and CDR2 from the germline V gene are SGHAT and FQNNGV.

This TCR came from a woman aged 25 to 39 with Graves' ophthalmopathy. The rearrangement links TRBV11-2 to TRBJ1-6; maybe TRBD1 (5 bases). Material for sequencing was blood. In DNA form, the CDR3 reads TGTGCCAGCAGCTTAGATCTTGGGGGGAATAATTCACCCCTCCACTTT. Translating gives CASSLDLGGNNSPLHF.